This TCR beta chain was recorded in a study of OX40 agonist ivuxolimab in advanced cancers. The count of this clone is one. Sequenced by immunoSEQ multiplex PCR; TCRdb stores in-frame clones only, minus some. The sample holds 35,000 to 50,000 clones; 80% to 90% are singletons and the top ten take roughly 0.55%. The source is an adult with an advanced solid tumor such as melanoma, head and neck, liver or kidney cancer. The input for sequencing was CD4+ or CD8+ T cells sorted from blood, taken in a trial of the OX40 agonist ivuxolimab.

The chain's CDR3 is CASTLLVNTEAFF. CDR3 coding DNA: TGTGCCAGCACCTTACTGGTGAACACTGAAGCTTTCTTT. The chain carries TRBV6-6 and TRBJ1-1; the D is unclear. V shed 7 bases and J shed 0 bases, with 9 bases lying between them. This CDR3 is built from 13 residues. Germline values: CDR1 MNHNY, CDR2 SVGAGI (reference sequence).